This TCR beta chain appears in the sequencing data of a study of PD-1 blockade in mismatch repair-deficient tumors. V dropped 3 bases and J dropped 6; count of bases not matched to a gene: 8. Per germline, CDR1 SEHNR and CDR2 FQNEAQ (reference sequence). CDR3 size: 15 residues. This table comes from immunoSEQ multiplex PCR, and its TCRdb copy is limited to in-frame clones, with some not included. The profile covers tens of thousands of clones, with 88% appearing a single time and roughly 14% taken by the ten largest. The TCR comes from an adult with mismatch repair-deficient cancer. V and J are TRBV7-9 and TRBJ2-3; TRBD2 matches at 8 bases. The input for sequencing was peripheral blood, taken 52 weeks after starting pembrolizumab. The CDR3 DNA reads as TGTGCCAGCAGCTTGAGGAGCGGGAGTACGGATACGCAGTATTTT. Amino acid sequence: CASSLRSGSTDTQYF.